Described below is a single TCR beta chain sequence and its context. Its antigen remains unknown. The CDR3 runs to 14 residues. CDR1 is LNHDA, CDR2 SQIVND, per germline (reference sequence). The V end lost 6 bases, the J end lost 0 bases, and 10 bases lay between the germline ends. This sample was included in a study of T cell responses to AZD1222 COVID-19 vaccine. General study points: The study identified only five to seven AZD1222 recipients as seropositive at baseline. Clonal diversity was possibly underestimated; the donors were predominantly white British and more often female.

Only in-frame clones appear in the TCRdb table, and some are missing; sequencing was by immunoSEQ multiplex PCR. Among around 110,000 clones, around 90% were seen once, and the ten largest hold roughly 6.2%. The rearrangement uses TRBV19 and TRBJ2-3; D not certain. Sample: peripheral blood, taken 28 days after the second AZD1222 dose. The TCR comes from an adult who received the AZD1222 COVID-19 vaccine. CDR3 sequence (DNA): TGTGCCAGTAGAGTGGGTCTGAGCACAGATACGCAGTATTTT. Its translation: CASRVGLSTDTQYF.